Presented here are 21 T cell receptor beta chains from one specimen sequenced in a study of T cell responses to AZD1222 COVID-19 vaccine. The protocol was immunoSEQ multiplex PCR, while the TCRdb copy is restricted to in-frame clones and leaves out a portion. Among 100,000 or so clones, around 94% were seen once, and the ten largest hold 2% to 2.5%. The sequencing here drew on peripheral blood, taken on day 0 of AZD1222 vaccination. These receptors were collected from an adult in good health.

This chain connects TRBV6-5 to TRBJ1-1; TRBD1 is a possible D gene (5 bases). Deletions cut 10 bases from V and 3 bases from J, with 15 bases between. This CDR3 spans 13 amino acids. Germline V gene sequence: CDR1 MNHEY, CDR2 SVGAGI. CDR3 coding DNA: TGTGCCATACAAGGGGAGCCGTACACTGAAGCTTTCTTT. Translated: CAIQGEPYTEAFF.

The V gene is TRBV15, the J gene TRBJ1-6; maybe TRBD1 (5 bases). Trimming took 0 bases from V and 5 from J, leaving 14 bases between them. The CDR3 consists of 17 residues. The germline CDR1 and CDR2 sequences are LNHNV and YYDKDF (reference sequence). In nucleotides, the CDR3 is TGTGCCACCAGCAGAGAAGCGAGGGGAGAAGATAATTCACCCCTCCACTTT. Amino acid sequence: CATSREARGEDNSPLHF.

The genes are TRBV7-3 and TRBJ2-3; 8 bases agree with TRBD2. CDR3 length equals 15 residues. The V segment lost 1 base and the J segment 3 bases; nucleotides outside the gene matches: 3. Germline V CDR1 and CDR2: SGHTA, FQGTGA. Here the CDR3 reads CASSLNIAGTDTQYF. CDR3 nucleotides: TGTGCCAGCAGCTTAAATATAGCGGGGACAGATACGCAGTATTTT.

This chain connects TRBV2 to TRBJ2-7, with 11 bases fitting TRBD1. The V segment lost 8 bases and the J segment 2 bases; nucleotides outside the gene matches: 5. This CDR3 is 14 amino acids long. Germline values: CDR1 SNHLY, CDR2 FYNNEI. CDR3 sequence (DNA): TGTGCCAGCGGAAAGGACAGGGGGCCCTACGAGCAGTACTTC. Protein product: CASGKDRGPYEQYF. The full variable domain, with the rest looked up from reference TRBV2 and TRBJ2-7, is EPEVTQTPSHQVTQMGQEVILRCVPISNHLYFYWYRQILGQKVEFLVSFYNNEISEKSEIFDDQFSVERPDGSNFTLKIRSTKLEDSAMYFCASGKDRGPYEQYFGPGTRLTVT.

The chain joins TRBV29-1 to TRBJ1-3, with D unclear. Per germline, CDR1 SQVTM and CDR2 ANQGSEA. This CDR3 has 12 residues. The V end was cut by 3 bases, the J end by 4 bases, with 7 bases between. CDR3: CSVDAGGNTIYF. The CDR3 DNA reads TGCAGCGTTGATGCCGGAGGAAACACCATATATTTT.

This clone appeared a single time. The J gene is TRBJ1-6, the V gene TRBV18; the D gene is possibly TRBD1 (6 bases). V lost 6 bases, J lost 4 bases, and 10 bases lay in between. Germline CDR1 and CDR2: KGHSH and LQKENI. This CDR3 comprises 14 residues. CDR3 coding DNA: TGTGCCAGCTCGCACGACAGGTATAATTCACCCCTCCACTTT. This sequence encodes CASSHDRYNSPLHF. Filled out from reference TRBV18 and TRBJ1-6, the complete variable domain reads NAGVMQNPRHLVRRRGQEARLRCSPMKGHSHVYWYRQLPEEGLKFMVYLQKENIIDESGMPKERFSAEFPKEGPSILRIQQVVRGDSAAYFCASSHDRYNSPLHFGNGTRLTVT.

The chain recombines TRBV12-3 or TRBV12-4 with TRBJ1-5; unclear D gene. V was cut by 5 bases and J by 7 bases, with 12 bases left in between. This CDR3 spans 13 amino acids. CDR3 DNA sequence: TGTGCCAGCAGTCCGCATGGGATCCAGCCCCAGCATTTT. This codes for CASSPHGIQPQHF.

This clone was recorded only once. The V gene is TRBV19, the J gene TRBJ1-2; perhaps TRBD1 as D (5 bases). This CDR3 is built from 14 residues. The germline CDR1 and CDR2 sequences are LNHDA and SQIVND (reference sequence). The ends were cut back, 6 bases at V and 1 base at J, with 12 bases in the middle. CDR3 DNA sequence: TGTGCCAGTAGCCTCACGGGGGTTAACTATGGCTACACCTTC. As protein: CASSLTGVNYGYTF.

The genes are TRBV30 and TRBJ1-1; tentatively, D is TRBD1 (5 bases). This CDR3 is built from 13 residues. Between the trimmed V and J ends, which lost 3 bases and 1 base, there was a span of 9 bases. Germline V CDR1 and CDR2: GTSNPN, SVGIG (reference sequence). This CDR3 reads CAWSITGNTEAFF. The CDR3, as DNA: TGTGCCTGGAGCATAACAGGGAACACTGAAGCTTTCTTT.

The chain has TRBV4-3 and TRBJ2-2; D not resolved. CDR1 is LGHNA and CDR2 is YSLEER in the germline V gene. V dropped 3 bases and J dropped 1 base, with 9 bases sitting between them. The CDR3 runs to 15 residues. The CDR3 loop is CASSHEYKNTGELFF. CDR3 bases: TGCGCCAGCAGCCATGAATACAAGAACACCGGGGAGCTGTTTTTT.

This clone came up once. The J gene is TRBJ2-1, the V gene TRBV19; D possibly corresponds to TRBD2 (6 bases). CDR1 and CDR2 from the germline V gene are LNHDA and SQIVND (reference sequence). V dropped 3 bases and J dropped 6 bases, with 15 bases sitting between them. This CDR3 is 15 amino acids long. The CDR3 nucleotides read TGTGCCAGTAGTATGGACCCCCGACTAGGCAATGAGCAGTTCTTC. This gives the protein CASSMDPRLGNEQFF.

The chain carries TRBV5-4 and TRBJ1-3, with D perhaps matching TRBD1 (5 bases). CDR1 and CDR2 (germline): SGHNT, YYREEE (reference sequence). Trimming shortened V by 4 bases and J by 4 bases, and 6 bases separated the two germline ends. The CDR3 length is 12 residues. The CDR3 protein is CASSGAGNTIYF. The CDR3 region has the DNA TGTGCCAGCAGCGGGGCGGGAAACACCATATATTTT.

The gene calls are TRBV7-2 and TRBJ1-5, with no clear D. Germline V gives CDR1 SGHTA, CDR2 FQGNSA. CDR3 length equals 13 residues. V dropped 5 bases and J dropped 9 bases, with 14 bases sitting between them. CDR3 amino acids: CASSPVPLGPQHF. CDR3 DNA: TGTGCCAGCAGCCCGGTCCCACTGGGGCCCCAGCATTTT.

Only one count was recorded for this clone. The V gene is TRBV28, the J gene TRBJ2-7; 9 positions match TRBD2. Germline V gene lookup returns CDR1 MDHEN and CDR2 SYDVKM. There are 15 residues in the CDR3. Trimming took 4 bases from V and 2 from J; bases not matched to a gene: 6. The CDR3, as DNA: TGTGCCAGCAGTTACCCTAGCGGGAACGCCTACGAGCAGTACTTC. Protein: CASSYPSGNAYEQYF.

This chain uses TRBV7-9 with TRBJ1-4, with D possibly TRBD1 on 5 matching bases. Germline CDR1 is SEHNR and CDR2 is FQNEAQ (reference sequence). The CDR3 has 17 amino acids. The V end lost 0 bases, the J end lost 0 bases, and 11 bases lay between the germline ends. CDR3 nucleotides: TGTGCCAGCAGCTTAGCGCCGACAGTTGCAACTAATGAAAAACTGTTTTTT. Residues: CASSLAPTVATNEKLFF.

This sequence joins TRBV27 and TRBJ2-7; D call uncertain. CDR3 length: 11 residues. V lost 7 bases, J lost 3 bases, and 7 bases lay in between. Germline V gene lookup returns CDR1 MNHEY and CDR2 SMNVEV (reference sequence). The chain's CDR3 is CASKGDYEQYF. The CDR3 bases are TGTGCCAGCAAGGGTGACTACGAGCAGTACTTC.

V and J are TRBV3-1 (or the pseudogene TRBV3-2) and TRBJ2-5; D possibly corresponds to TRBD2 (5 bases). Looked up from germline, CDR1 is LGHDT and CDR2 is YNNKEL (reference sequence). The ends were cut back, 1 base at V and 5 bases at J, with 14 bases in the middle. This CDR3 has 15 amino acids. The CDR3 bases are TGTGCCAGCAGCCAAGGGTCCGGGGTTGGCGAGACCCAGTACTTC. This codes for CASSQGSGVGETQYF.

The chain combines TRBV30 with TRBJ2-7, with D perhaps matching TRBD2 (6 bases). The length of the CDR3 is 16 residues. Germline V gene sequence: CDR1 GTSNPN, CDR2 SVGIG (reference sequence). V lost 5 bases and J lost 0, with 20 bases in between. The DNA for the CDR3 is TGTGCCTGGTCTCTGACCACCGGGACTTACTCCTACGAGCAGTACTTC. Translating gives CAWSLTTGTYSYEQYF.

J is TRBJ2-1 and V is TRBV5-1; 14 nucleotides align to TRBD2. The J segment lost 6 bases and the V segment lost 2 bases, leaving 4 bases of the junction unmatched. The CDR3 spans 16 residues. Germline V gene sequence: CDR1 SGHRS, CDR2 YFSETQ. CDR3: CASSLLTSGRANEQFF. As DNA, the CDR3 is TGCGCCAGCAGCTTACTGACTAGCGGGAGGGCCAATGAGCAGTTCTTC.

CDR3 sequence reads: CASTTGQGVVNYGYTF. In DNA, the CDR3 is TGCGCCAGCACTACAGGACAGGGGGTCGTTAATTATGGCTACACCTTC. The chain combines TRBV10-2 with TRBJ1-2; 10 bases map to TRBD1. This CDR3 comprises 16 residues. Germline V gene lookup returns CDR1 WSHSY and CDR2 SAAADI. With V trimmed by 7 bases and J by 5 bases, 13 bases remained unmatched.

This chain joins TRBV5-1 and TRBJ2-1; D remains unclear. CDR3 length: 14 amino acids. V was cut by 6 bases and J by 3 bases, with 13 bases left in between. Germline V CDR1 and CDR2: SGHRS, YFSETQ. The CDR3 DNA reads TGCGCCAGCAATATCCTAGGCGACTACAATGAGCAGTTCTTC. This encodes CASNILGDYNEQFF.